This T cell receptor beta chain was retrieved from a study of cytomegalovirus exposure and HLA in healthy donors. 13 Jbeta primers and 60 Vbeta primers were used for the PCR. Clones were read by immunoSEQ multiplex PCR, and TCRdb kept only the in-frame ones, dropping some. The sample holds about 130,000 clones; around 80% are singletons and the top ten take around 3%. Study results and limitations: Reports indicated that the classifier achieved high specificity and sensitivity in diagnosing cytomegalovirus status. An apparent linkage of common viral pathogens to several of the most significant clusters emerged in a later analysis.

With respect to this clone: Its target is not known.

V lost 5 bases and J 4 bases, leaving 10 bases between the germline ends. Germline V gene lookup returns CDR1 SGHRS and CDR2 YFSETQ. The CDR3 runs to 13 residues. The V call is TRBV5-1, the J call TRBJ2-1, with D perhaps matching TRBD2 (6 bases). This sequence originates from a boy aged 2 to 10 in good health and CMV-seronegative. Sequenced material: PBMCs. The CDR3 spells CASSSGTYNEQFF. Written as DNA, the CDR3 is TGCGCCAGCAGTTCCGGGACTTACAATGAGCAGTTCTTC.